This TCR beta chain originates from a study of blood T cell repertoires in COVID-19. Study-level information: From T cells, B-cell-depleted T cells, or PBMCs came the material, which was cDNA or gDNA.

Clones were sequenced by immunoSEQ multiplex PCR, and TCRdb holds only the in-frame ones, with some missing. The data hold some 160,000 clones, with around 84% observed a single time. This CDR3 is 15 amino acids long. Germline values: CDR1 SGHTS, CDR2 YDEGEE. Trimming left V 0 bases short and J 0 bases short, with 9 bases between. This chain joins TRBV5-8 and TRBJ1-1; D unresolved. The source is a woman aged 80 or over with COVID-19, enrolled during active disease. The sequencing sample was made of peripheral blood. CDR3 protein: CASSLDSGMNTEAFF. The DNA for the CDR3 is TGTGCCAGCAGCTTGGATTCAGGAATGAACACTGAAGCTTTCTTT.